This T cell receptor beta chain was obtained from a study of shared clonotypes between healthy human individuals. Study overall: The people who gave samples were two women and a few men aged 18 to 49. Researchers assigned three CD4 naive, three CD4 memory, two CD8 naive and one CD8 memory plate to each donor. The study, taken as a whole, reports: Sharing of clonotypes among donors was expected to vary with sequencing depth.

Genomic DNA belonging to each subset was distributed in equal measure over several immunoSEQ plates. Method: immunoSEQ multiplex PCR; TCRdb's copy keeps in-frame clones and lacks some. In the table there are around 690,000 clones, 90% of which are singletons. For this clone: Its antigen is unidentified.

This CDR3 contains 16 residues. J lost 4 bases, V lost 2 bases, and 10 bases had no gene match. The germline gives CDR1 MNHEY, CDR2 SMNVEV (reference sequence). The sample comprised memory CD8+ T cells from PBMCs. Subset in this sample: CD45RO+ cells pooled with CCR7-negative TemRA cells. The J gene is TRBJ2-7, the V gene TRBV27; 8 nucleotides align to TRBD2. The TCR comes from a man in his late teens or twenties in good health. Some clones in this sample may be carry-over from other donors' samples. The CDR3 here is CASSLGPAGVVYEQYF. The DNA of the CDR3 is TGTGCCAGCAGTTTAGGGCCAGCGGGAGTTGTGTACGAGCAGTACTTC.